The 14 T cell receptor beta chains reported below all come from one sample, sequenced in a study of PD-1 blockade in mismatch repair-deficient tumors. TCRdb's table, derived via immunoSEQ multiplex PCR, lists solely in-frame clones and lacks some. The table has tens of thousands of clones, over 70% seen once; the top ten hold 7% to 8.5%. This specimen was peripheral blood, taken roughly 21 weeks after starting pembrolizumab. The receptors were sampled from an adult with mismatch repair-deficient cancer.

This clone was picked up a small number of times. V gene TRBV28 combines with J gene TRBJ2-7; 8 bases align to TRBD1. The CDR3 length is 12 residues. Trimming took 8 bases from V and 6 from J; bases not matched to a gene: 6. Germline V gene data show CDR1 as MDHEN and CDR2 as SYDVKM. CDR3 sequence reads: CASLRTGREQYF. The DNA of the CDR3 is TGTGCCAGCCTCAGGACAGGGCGCGAGCAGTACTTC.

The gene calls are TRBV11-2 and TRBJ2-2, with 10 bases lining up with TRBD2. CDR1 and CDR2 from the germline V gene are SGHAT and FQNNGV. The CDR3 spans 18 residues. Trimming took 4 bases from V and 4 from J; bases not matched to a gene: 12. Written as DNA, the CDR3 is TGTGCCAGCAGCTCCTCTAGCGGGAGTTACCGGGTCACCGGGGAGCTGTTTTTT. Translation gives CASSSSSGSYRVTGELFF.

The chain recombines TRBV5-5 with TRBJ2-3; D unresolved. Trimming removed 3 bases from V and 3 bases from J, with 8 bases in between. Germline V gene sequence: CDR1 SGHKS, CDR2 YYEKEE (reference sequence). The CDR3 has 13 amino acids. The DNA of the CDR3 is TGTGCCAGCAGCTCAATACCGACAGATACGCAGTATTTT. Its translation: CASSSIPTDTQYF. Filled out from reference TRBV5-5 and TRBJ2-3, the complete variable domain reads DAGVTQSPTHLIKTRGQQVTLRCSPISGHKSVSWYQQVLGQGPQFIFQYYEKEERGRGNFPDRFSARQFPNYSSELNVNALLLGDSALYLCASSSIPTDTQYFGPGTRLTVL.

The chain employs TRBV7-3 and TRBJ2-5; 11 bases are a match to TRBD2. CDR1 is SGHTA, CDR2 FQGTGA, per germline. V was pared by 3 bases and J by 1 base, with 4 bases of the junction left unmatched. The CDR3 totals 16 residues. The CDR3 DNA follows: TGTGCCAGCAGCTTTGGTAGCGGGAGGGCCCAAGAGACCCAGTACTTC. It specifies CASSFGSGRAQETQYF.

The chain combines TRBV7-9 with TRBJ2-5, with 7 bases fitting TRBD1. The CDR3 has 15 amino acids. The germline V gene has CDR1 SEHNR and CDR2 FQNEAQ (reference sequence). V dropped 3 bases and J dropped 2; count of bases not matched to a gene: 6. CDR3 protein: CASSFSTGRQETQYF. In DNA, the CDR3 is TGTGCCAGCAGCTTTTCGACAGGGCGACAAGAGACCCAGTACTTC.

The V gene is TRBV18, the J gene TRBJ2-1; TRBD2 agrees at 10 bases. The CDR3 is 15 amino acids. Germline CDR1 is KGHSH and CDR2 is LQKENI. J was trimmed by 10 bases and V by 2 bases; bases with no gene match: 8. The CDR3 here is CASSPGASGSVEQFF. The CDR3 DNA is TGTGCCAGCTCACCAGGGGCTAGCGGGAGTGTCGAGCAGTTCTTC.

V usage is TRBV5-4 and J usage is TRBJ2-1, with 10 positions matching TRBD2. V dropped 0 bases and J dropped 5; count of bases not matched to a gene: 2. Germline V gives CDR1 SGHNT, CDR2 YYREEE (reference sequence). CDR3 size: 15 residues. This CDR3 reads CASSLGTSGNNEQFF. DNA for the CDR3: TGTGCCAGCAGCTTGGGGACTAGCGGCAACAATGAGCAGTTCTTC. The full variable domain, rest sourced from reference TRBV5-4 and TRBJ2-1, is ETGVTQSPTHLIKTRGQQVTLRCSSQSGHNTVSWYQQALGQGPQFIFQYYREEENGRGNFPPRFSGLQFPNYSSELNVNALELDDSALYLCASSLGTSGNNEQFFGPGTRLTVL.

V and J are TRBV30 and TRBJ2-2, with unresolved D. Germline CDR1 and CDR2: GTSNPN and SVGIG (reference sequence). The CDR3 consists of 12 residues. V shed 7 bases and J shed 1 base, with 7 bases lying between them. The CDR3 sequence: CASTLNTGELFF. The CDR3 DNA follows: TGTGCCTCGACCCTGAACACCGGGGAGCTGTTTTTT.

The V call is TRBV6-5, the J call TRBJ2-1; D might be TRBD1 or TRBD2, each matching 5 bases. The CDR3 sequence is 15 residues long. The V gene's germline CDR1 is MNHEY and CDR2 SVGAGI. V lost 3 bases and J lost 9, with 18 bases in between. Here the CDR3 DNA reads TGTGCCAGCAGTTATGCCGGGGCGAGTGGTAGTGAGCAGTTCTTC. It is translated as CASSYAGASGSEQFF.

This sequence joins TRBV29-1 and TRBJ2-7; 10 bases are shared with TRBD1. The CDR3 contains 13 residues. Looked up from germline, CDR1 is SQVTM and CDR2 is ANQGSEA. J lost 6 bases, V lost 3 bases, and 5 bases had no gene match. The CDR3 loop is CSVEDRGIGEQYF. In nucleotides, the CDR3 is TGCAGCGTTGAGGACAGGGGGATTGGCGAGCAGTACTTC.

The chain employs TRBV5-1 and TRBJ2-2; D possibly corresponds to TRBD2 (5 bases). CDR3 size: 16 residues. Per the germline V gene, CDR1 is SGHRS and CDR2 is YFSETQ. Trimming took 3 bases from V and 4 from J, leaving 16 bases between them. In DNA form, the CDR3 reads TGCGCCAGCAGCTCCAGGCCCCGAGAGGGCACCGGGGAGCTGTTTTTT. This encodes CASSSRPREGTGELFF.

The chain joins TRBV6-5 to TRBJ1-1, with D unclear. Trimming removed 1 base from V and 1 base from J, with 7 bases in between. Germline V gene sequence: CDR1 MNHEY, CDR2 SVGAGI. The CDR3 has 14 amino acids. In nucleotides, the CDR3 is TGTGCCAGCAGTTACTGGGCGGCGAACACTGAAGCTTTCTTT. Amino acids: CASSYWAANTEAFF.

The chain joins TRBV7-3 to TRBJ1-1; no clear D. Germline values: CDR1 SGHTA, CDR2 FQGTGA. The CDR3 is 13 amino acids. The V end was cut by 0 bases, the J end by 6 bases, with 8 bases between. CDR3 region: CASSLTDRAEAFF. The DNA of the CDR3 is TGTGCCAGCAGCTTAACTGACCGAGCTGAAGCTTTCTTT.

The chain combines TRBV14 with TRBJ2-4; 9 bases map to TRBD1. The CDR3 extends over 17 amino acids. V shed 5 bases, J shed 6 bases, and the junction held 14 bases outside the gene matches. Germline CDR1 SGHDN, CDR2 FVKESK. CDR3 DNA sequence: TGTGCCAGCAGCGCGCCGGGACAGGGTTTTTCGCGAAACATTCAGTACTTC. Translation: CASSAPGQGFSRNIQYF.